This TCR beta chain was identified in a study of pediatric ulcerative colitis. Across the whole study: Most patients had pancolitis, and two had left-sided colitis.

The CDR3 consists of 17 residues. Germline assignment: CDR1 SNHLY and CDR2 FYNNEI. V trimming: 7 bases; J trimming: 7 bases; junction bases outside the gene matches: 13. TCRdb's table, derived via immunoSEQ multiplex PCR, lists solely in-frame clones and lacks some. The sample holds tens of thousands of clones, about 90% seen once. The receptor comes from a boy aged 5-17 years with severe ulcerative colitis. The sequencing input was blood. The rearrangement links TRBV2 to TRBJ2-3; 14 positions agree with TRBD2. The CDR3 loop is CASTDAPRTSGRYTQYF. As DNA, the CDR3 is TGTGCCAGCACCGACGCACCGAGGACTAGCGGGAGGTATACGCAGTATTTT.